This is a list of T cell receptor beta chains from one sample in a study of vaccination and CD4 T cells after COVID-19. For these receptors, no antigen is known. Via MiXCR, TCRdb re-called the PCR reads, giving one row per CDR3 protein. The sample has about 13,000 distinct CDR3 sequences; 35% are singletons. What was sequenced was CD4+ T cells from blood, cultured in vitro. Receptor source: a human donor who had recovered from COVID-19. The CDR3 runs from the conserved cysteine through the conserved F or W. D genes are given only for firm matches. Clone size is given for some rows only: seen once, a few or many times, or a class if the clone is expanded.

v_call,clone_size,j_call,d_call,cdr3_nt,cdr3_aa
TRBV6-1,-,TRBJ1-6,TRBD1,TGTGCCAGCGCAATTAAGCCGGGACAGGCAGATTCACCCCTCCACTTT,CASAIKPGQADSPLHF
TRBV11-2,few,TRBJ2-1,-,TGTGCCAGCAGCTTTTACGGCGGCTCCTACAATGAGCAGTTCTTC,CASSFYGGSYNEQFF
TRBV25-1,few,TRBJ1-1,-,TGTGCCAGCAGTGAATATCCCGTCGGGAAAGCTTTCTTT,CASSEYPVGKAFF
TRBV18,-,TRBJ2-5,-,TGTGCCAGCTCACCCGAACAGACCCAGTACTTC,CASSPEQTQYF
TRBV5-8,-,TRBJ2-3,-,TGTGCCAGCAGCCGGACCCGTTTTTCCGATACGCAGTATTTT,CASSRTRFSDTQYF
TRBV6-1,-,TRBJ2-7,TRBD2,TGTGCCAGCAGTGCTGAGCGGGGTGCCTCCTACGAGCAGTACTTC,CASSAERGASYEQYF
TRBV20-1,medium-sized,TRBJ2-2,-,TGCAGTGCTAGACTCTGGCGGGACCAGAACACCGGGGAGCTGTTTTTT,CSARLWRDQNTGELFF
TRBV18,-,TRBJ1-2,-,TGTGCCAGCTCACCAGGGGCGGGAGGTGGCTACACCTTC,CASSPGAGGGYTF
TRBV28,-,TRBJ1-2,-,TGTGCCAGCAGCCGGGGGGGGGTGAGCAACTATGGCTACACCTTC,CASSRGGVSNYGYTF
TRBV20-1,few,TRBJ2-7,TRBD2,TGCAGTGCCTCGGGACTAGCGGGGGGGAGCTCCTACGAGCAGTACTTC,CSASGLAGGSSYEQYF
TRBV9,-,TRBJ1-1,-,TGTGCCAGCAGCGTAGGCAGGACGAACACTGAAGCTTTCTTT,CASSVGRTNTEAFF
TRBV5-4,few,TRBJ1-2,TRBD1,TGTGCCAGCAGCTTGGTGGGACAGAGGCCGACCAACTATGGCTACACCTTC,CASSLVGQRPTNYGYTF
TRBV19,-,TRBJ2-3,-,TGTGCCAGTAGTACCCCTCCGGGACACCGTAGCACAGATACGCAGTATTTT,CASSTPPGHRSTDTQYF
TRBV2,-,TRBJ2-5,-,TGTGCCAGCAGTGATAACGAGCAAGAGACCCAGTACTTC,CASSDNEQETQYF
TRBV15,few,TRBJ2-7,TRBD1,TGTGCCACCAGCAGTCGACAGGGGGCCACCGACGAGCAGTACTTC,CATSSRQGATDEQYF
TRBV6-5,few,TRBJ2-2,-,TGTGCCAGCAGTTACGCCGGGACCCAGAACACCGGGGAGCTGTTTTTT,CASSYAGTQNTGELFF
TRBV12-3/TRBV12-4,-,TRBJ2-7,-,TGTGCCAGCAGTCCCCGATCCTCCGGGGGCTACGAGCAGTACTTC,CASSPRSSGGYEQYF
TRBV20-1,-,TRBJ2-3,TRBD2,TGCAGTGCTCACGACCTAGCGGGAGCAGTTACAGATACGCAGTATTTT,CSAHDLAGAVTDTQYF
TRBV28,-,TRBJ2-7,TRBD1,TGTGCCAGCAGTCCAAACGGACAGGGGGAATCCTTC,CASSPNGQGESF
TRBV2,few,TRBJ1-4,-,TGTGCCAGCAGTGAAGGGGGGGATGAAAAACTGTTTTTT,CASSEGGDEKLFF
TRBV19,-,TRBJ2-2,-,TGTGCCAGTAGTAGTGTATTCACCGGGGAGCTGTTTTTT,CASSSVFTGELFF
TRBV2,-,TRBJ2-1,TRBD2,TGTGCCAGCAGGGGACTAGCGGGAGTCGGTGAGCAGTTCTTC,CASRGLAGVGEQFF
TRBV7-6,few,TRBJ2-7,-,TGTGCCAGCAGCTTAGAAGTCGAGCAGTACTTC,CASSLEVEQYF
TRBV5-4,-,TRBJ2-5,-,TGTGCCAGCAGCTTCGATCAAGAGACCCAGTACTTC,CASSFDQETQYF
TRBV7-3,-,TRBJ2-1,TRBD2,TGTGCCAGCAGCAGCGGGGGGGCCCTACACCATGAGCAGTTCTTC,CASSSGGALHHEQFF
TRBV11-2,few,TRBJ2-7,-,TGTGCCAGCAGCCCCATTAGTTCCTACGAGCAGTACTTC,CASSPISSYEQYF
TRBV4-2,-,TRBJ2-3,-,TGTGCCAGCAGCATGGGTTCGAGGGGAGACACGCAGTATTTT,CASSMGSRGDTQYF
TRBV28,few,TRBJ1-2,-,TGTGCCAGCAGTCCAAGCTTGCGGGACTATGGCTACACCTTC,CASSPSLRDYGYTF
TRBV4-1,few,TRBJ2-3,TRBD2,TGCGCCAGCAGCCAAGATTGGACTAGCGGCACAGATACGCAGTATTTT,CASSQDWTSGTDTQYF
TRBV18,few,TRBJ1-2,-,TGTGCCAGCTCACCACGACCAGGGGTGGCTGGCTACACCTTC,CASSPRPGVAGYTF
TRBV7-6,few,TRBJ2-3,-,TGTGCCAGCAGCTTAATTGGCGGGAAAGGCTTGTTTCCGCGGTATTTT,CASSLIGGKGLFPRYF
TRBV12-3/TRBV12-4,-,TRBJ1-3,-,TGTGCCAGCAGTGGACTTATTGGCGCTGGAAACACCATATATTTT,CASSGLIGAGNTIYF
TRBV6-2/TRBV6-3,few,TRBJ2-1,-,TGTGCCAGCAGTTATACCGGTGAGCAGTTCTTC,CASSYTGEQFF